The next 14 T cell receptor beta chains were all read from a single sample in a study of T cell responses to AZD1222 COVID-19 vaccine (dated by TCRdb to the early 2020s). The time point label here, explained by the study, means: baseline before first vaccination. The method behind the library was the immunoSEQ multiplex PCR assay. TCRdb re-hosts the immuneACCESS table, in-frame sequences only. Its copies lack some clones; in the studies checked, an unresolved V gene accounts for under half of them, and the cause for the rest is not known. For this sample the table gives approximately 110,000 clones, of which around 94% were detected only once. The ten largest clones represent approximately 2.2% of the sample. The sequenced sample was peripheral blood, obtained on day 0 of AZD1222 vaccination. These TCRs come from an adult in good health.

This clone has at least ten counts. The chain carries TRBV6-2 or TRBV6-3 and TRBJ1-5, with 7 positions matching TRBD1. The V gene's germline CDR1 is MNHEY and CDR2 SVGEGT. The CDR3 runs 16 residues. V dropped 0 bases and J dropped 8; count of bases not matched to a gene: 10. In DNA form, the CDR3 reads TGTGCCAGCAGTTACTCAGCAGGGGGGCCTTTCGAGCCCCAGCATTTT. Its translation is CASSYSAGGPFEPQHF.

The chain is built from TRBV19 and TRBJ2-2, with 8 positions matching TRBD1. Trimming took 4 bases from V and 3 from J; bases not matched to a gene: 1. Germline CDR1 LNHDA, CDR2 SQIVND (reference sequence). This CDR3 has 14 residues. This CDR3 reads CASSNRGDTGELFF. CDR3 bases: TGTGCCAGTAGTAACAGGGGGGACACCGGGGAGCTGTTTTTT.

This clone was seen more than once but under ten times. The J gene is TRBJ1-2, the V gene TRBV7-9; D gene uncertain. V lost 1 base and J lost 5, with 11 bases in between. Germline CDR1 reads SEHNR; CDR2 reads FQNEAQ (reference sequence). This CDR3 region has 14 residues. DNA of the CDR3: TGTGCCAGCAGCTTAGGCAGCATGACGTATGGCTACACCTTC. Its translation: CASSLGSMTYGYTF. The variable domain in full, completed from reference TRBV7-9 and TRBJ1-2, reads DTGVSQNPRHKITKRGQNVTFRCDPISEHNRLYWYRQTLGQGPEFLTYFQNEAQLEKSRLLSDRFSAERPKGSFSTLEIQRTEQGDSAMYLCASSLGSMTYGYTFGSGTRLTVV.

The chain links TRBV23-1 to TRBJ1-5; 7 bases line up with TRBD1. TRBV23-1 is placed among ORFs of uncertain function. This CDR3 region has 15 residues. With 6 bases clipped from V and 0 bases from J, the junction kept 5 bases outside the gene matches. The DNA of the CDR3 is TGCGCCAGCAGCAGACAGGGCTATAGCAATCAGCCCCAGCATTTT. It yields the protein CASSRQGYSNQPQHF.

This clone was seen a single time. This chain uses TRBV5-1 with TRBJ1-2; perhaps TRBD1 as D (5 bases). This CDR3 comprises 13 residues. Germline values: CDR1 SGHRS, CDR2 YFSETQ. The V end lost 4 bases, the J end lost 8 bases, and 15 bases lay between the germline ends. CDR3 in DNA: TGCGCCAGCAGCCCCCCGGGGCCGTACGGCTACACCTTC. The encoded protein is CASSPPGPYGYTF.

The genes are TRBV7-9 and TRBJ1-2, with D unresolved. The V end was cut by 5 bases, the J end by 4 bases, with 14 bases between. The CDR3 covers 14 residues. Germline lookup yields CDR1 SEHNR and CDR2 FQNEAQ (reference sequence). The CDR3 DNA is TGTGCCAGCAGCCGGAACACAGCAGCCTATGGCTACACCTTC. Its translation: CASSRNTAAYGYTF.

The J gene is TRBJ1-3, the V gene TRBV5-4; D might be TRBD1 (5 bases). Trimming cost V 4 bases and J 7 bases, with 21 bases left between them. Looked up from germline, CDR1 is SGHNT and CDR2 is YYREEE (reference sequence). The CDR3 runs to 16 residues. The CDR3 region has the DNA TGTGCCAGCAGCCCCTGGCCAAAGGGGAGTAGCAACACCATATATTTT. This translates into CASSPWPKGSSNTIYF. The complete variable domain, with remaining parts taken from reference TRBV5-4 and TRBJ1-3, reads ETGVTQSPTHLIKTRGQQVTLRCSSQSGHNTVSWYQQALGQGPQFIFQYYREEENGRGNFPPRFSGLQFPNYSSELNVNALELDDSALYLCASSPWPKGSSNTIYFGEGSWLTVV.

This chain links TRBV27 with TRBJ1-6, with D perhaps matching TRBD1 (5 bases). The V end lost 5 bases, the J end lost 14 bases, and 13 bases lay between the germline ends. Germline values: CDR1 MNHEY, CDR2 SMNVEV (reference sequence). The CDR3 covers 12 residues. CDR3: CASSQTGTTLHF. CDR3 nucleotide sequence: TGTGCCAGCAGTCAAACAGGAACGACCCTCCACTTT.

The chain recombines TRBV7-9 with TRBJ1-1; 11 bases are a match to TRBD1. The length of the CDR3 is 13 residues. The germline V gene encodes CDR1 SEHNR and CDR2 FQNEAQ (reference sequence). Unmatched junction bases numbered 8, after V lost 5 bases and J lost 12 bases. The chain's CDR3 is CASSPSGDRGSFF. The CDR3 DNA reads TGTGCCAGCAGCCCCTCAGGGGACAGGGGGTCTTTCTTT. The full variable domain, completed using reference TRBV7-9 and TRBJ1-1, is DTGVSQNPRHKITKRGQNVTFRCDPISEHNRLYWYRQTLGQGPEFLTYFQNEAQLEKSRLLSDRFSAERPKGSFSTLEIQRTEQGDSAMYLCASSPSGDRGSFFGQGTRLTVV.

The rearrangement uses TRBV5-1 and TRBJ2-3, with 11 nucleotides matching TRBD2. The CDR3 runs 15 residues. CDR1 SGHRS and CDR2 YFSETQ come from the germline V gene. The trim removed 1 base at V and 3 bases at J, leaving 1 base unmatched. CDR3 residues: CASSLTSGGTDTQYF. The CDR3 DNA reads as TGCGCCAGCAGCTTGACTAGCGGGGGTACAGATACGCAGTATTTT.

The chain is built from TRBV9 and TRBJ2-7, with 7 bases lining up with TRBD1. In germline, CDR1 is SGDLS, CDR2 YYNGEE. The CDR3 contains 15 residues. With 0 bases clipped from V and 2 bases from J, the junction kept 5 bases outside the gene matches. The CDR3 nucleotides are TGTGCCAGCAGCGTAGCCGGGACAGCCACCTACGAGCAGTACTTC. Amino acids: CASSVAGTATYEQYF. The full variable domain, rest sourced from reference TRBV9 and TRBJ2-7, is DSGVTQTPKHLITATGQRVTLRCSPRSGDLSVYWYQQSLDQGLQFLIQYYNGEERAKGNILERFSAQQFPDLHSELNLSSLELGDSALYFCASSVAGTATYEQYFGPGTRLTVT.

A remark on this clone: Sequence at one end of the junction differs from germline and may be a read error. The CDR3 nucleotides read TGTGCTAGCAGCCCCGGGGTCGCGGGAGCCCAGGAGACCCAGTACTTC. Translation: CASSPGVAGAQETQYF. The rearrangement links TRBV7-7 to TRBJ2-5; 7 bases are a match to TRBD2. CDR3 length: 16 residues. Per germline, CDR1 SSHAT and CDR2 FNYEAQ (reference sequence).

This clone was counted once. The chain combines TRBV25-1 with TRBJ2-7, with 8 bases aligning to TRBD2. The CDR3 length is 13 residues. Germline values: CDR1 MGHDK, CDR2 SYGVNS. Trimming took 7 bases from V and 5 from J; bases not matched to a gene: 7. The CDR3, as DNA: TGTGCCAGCACCCCGGGAGGGTCCCACGAGCAGTACTTC. It encodes CASTPGGSHEQYF.

The chain links TRBV27 to TRBJ1-4; D not resolved. This CDR3 has 15 residues. Trimming cost V 6 bases and J 0 bases, with 11 bases left between them. Germline values: CDR1 MNHEY, CDR2 SMNVEV (reference sequence). The CDR3 sequence is CASRGRVSTNEKLFF. The CDR3 DNA sequence: TGTGCCAGCAGGGGTCGAGTCTCAACTAATGAAAAACTGTTTTTT. The full variable domain, in which reference TRBV27 and TRBJ1-4 provide the parts outside the CDR3, is EAQVTQNPRYLITVTGKKLTVTCSQNMNHEYMSWYRQDPGLGLRQIYYSMNVEVTDKGDVPEGYKVSRKEKRNFPLILESPSPNQTSLYFCASRGRVSTNEKLFFGSGTQLSVL.